This passage covers 23 T cell receptor beta chains from one sample sequenced in a study of T-cell memory formation after mild COVID-19. TCRdb re-called the 5' RACE reads with MiXCR, one entry per CDR3 protein. The sample records approximately 500,000 distinct CDR3 sequences, 20% to 30% being singletons. The sample was PBMCs or a T cell subset sorted from them (not recorded which). The source of these receptors is an adult woman who had mild COVID-19 (a few samples of this study predate the infection). Cell type and time point are not known.

There are a few counts of this clonotype. The CDR3 sequence: CASSPGENVFVQYF. DNA of the CDR3: TGTGCCAGCAGCCCAGGAGAGAACGTCTTCGTGCAGTACTTC. The rearrangement joins TRBV7-2 to TRBJ2-7; D ambiguous. Trimming pared 5 bases from V and 9 bases from J, leaving 20 bases between. The CDR3 extends over 14 amino acids. Looked up from germline, CDR1 is SGHTA and CDR2 is FQGNSA.

There are a few counts of this clonotype. The chain recombines TRBV7-3 with TRBJ2-3, with unresolved D. The CDR3 sequence is 14 residues long. Trimming removed 5 bases at V and 2 bases at J, with 11 bases between. The germline gives CDR1 SGHTA, CDR2 FQGTGA. The chain's CDR3 is CASSIRPHTDTQYF. Here the CDR3 DNA reads TGTGCCAGCAGCATTCGACCACACACAGATACGCAGTATTTT.

V gene TRBV27 combines with J gene TRBJ2-6; TRBD1 is a possible D gene (5 bases). The CDR3 spans 19 residues. Per the germline V gene, CDR1 is MNHEY and CDR2 is SMNVEV (reference sequence). V was pared by 7 bases and J by 0 bases, with 22 bases between. The CDR3 protein is CASILLELDRASGANVLTF. The CDR3 DNA reads as TGTGCCAGCATCCTCCTGGAGCTCGACAGAGCCTCTGGGGCCAACGTCCTGACTTTC.

This chain connects TRBV20-1 to TRBJ2-7; D gene uncertain. Germline values: CDR1 DFQATT, CDR2 SNEGSKA (reference sequence). The V end was cut by 0 bases, the J end by 5 bases, with 8 bases between. This CDR3 is 12 amino acids long. CDR3 nucleotides: TGCAGTGCTAGAGATCAAAGCCACGAGCAGTACTTC. Translated, it gives CSARDQSHEQYF.

The table lists this clonotype with a few counts. The chain combines TRBV10-3 with TRBJ1-2; D possibly corresponds to TRBD1 (5 bases). CDR1 is ENHRY and CDR2 is SYGVKD in the germline V gene. This CDR3 has 15 amino acids. V lost 4 bases, J lost 5 bases, and 17 bases lay in between. Here the CDR3 DNA reads TGTGCCATCAGTGCAGCAGGGAATAGCCAATATGGCTACACCTTC. This sequence encodes CAISAAGNSQYGYTF.

V is TRBV6-4 and J is TRBJ2-2, with D perhaps TRBD1 or TRBD2 (5 bases each). The CDR3 length is 13 residues. Between the trimmed V and J ends, which lost 3 bases and 6 bases, there was a span of 8 bases. Germline lookup yields CDR1 MRHNA and CDR2 SNTAGT. The CDR3 loop is CASSEVGAGELFF. The CDR3 DNA follows: TGTGCCAGCAGTGAGGTGGGGGCCGGGGAGCTGTTTTTT.

V usage is TRBV20-1 and J usage is TRBJ2-7; TRBD1 aligns across 7 bases. CDR3 length: 15 amino acids. Germline V gene data show CDR1 as DFQATT and CDR2 as SNEGSKA (reference sequence). CDR3 nucleotide sequence: TGCAGAGATATTGTAAACAGGGGCAAGACCTACGAGCAGTACTTC. Its protein is CRDIVNRGKTYEQYF.

The chain uses TRBV12-3 or TRBV12-4 and TRBJ1-2; possible D gene TRBD1, 5 bases. CDR3 length: 16 residues. V gave up 6 bases and J gave up 4 bases, with 21 bases separating them. CDR3 bases: TGTGCCAGCAGCCCCAGAGACGACGGGGGGTTCTATGGCTACACCTTC. This translates into CASSPRDDGGFYGYTF.

This clonotype has only a few counts. The chain is built from TRBV20-1 and TRBJ1-6; TRBD1 is a possible D gene (5 bases). V shed 3 bases and J shed 9 bases, with 18 bases lying between them. Germline V gene lookup returns CDR1 DFQATT and CDR2 SNEGSKA (reference sequence). This CDR3 is 15 amino acids long. This CDR3 is CSASDTGIRGSPLHF. In DNA, the CDR3 is TGCAGTGCTAGTGATACCGGGATAAGGGGTTCACCCCTCCACTTT.

This clonotype was seen a few times. CDR3 protein: CASSYPGTGVGELFF. The CDR3 DNA is TGTGCCAGCAGCTACCCCGGGACAGGGGTCGGGGAGCTGTTTTTT. The rearrangement links TRBV4-2 to TRBJ2-2; 10 bases agree with TRBD1. Unmatched junction bases numbered 7, after V lost 5 bases and J lost 7 bases. Per the germline V gene, CDR1 is LGHNA and CDR2 is YNFKEQ. The CDR3 is 15 amino acids.

The chain couples TRBV14 to TRBJ2-3, with 8 nucleotides matching TRBD1. Germline V lookup: CDR1 SGHDN, CDR2 FVKESK. The J segment lost 1 base and the V segment lost 1 base, leaving 13 bases of the junction unmatched. This CDR3 spans 19 amino acids. CDR3 nucleotide sequence: TGTGCCAGCAGCCAAGTATTTGGGACAGGTTTCCCTCGCACAGATACGCAGTATTTT. Protein product: CASSQVFGTGFPRTDTQYF.

V gene TRBV11-3 combines with J gene TRBJ2-7, with 8 bases that match TRBD1. V trimming: 4 bases; J trimming: 4 bases; junction bases outside the gene matches: 6. The CDR3 covers 14 residues. Germline lookup yields CDR1 SGHNT and CDR2 YENEEA. CDR3 in amino acids: CASSSGQGWYEQYF. DNA for the CDR3: TGTGCCAGCAGCTCTGGACAGGGTTGGTACGAGCAGTACTTC.

This chain links TRBV24-1 with TRBJ2-2; D gene ambiguous. Germline CDR1 and CDR2: KGHDR and SFDVKD. The CDR3 length is 13 residues. Trimming removed 5 bases from V and 2 bases from J, with 5 bases in between. The CDR3 protein is CATSVHNTGELFF. The CDR3 DNA reads TGTGCCACCAGTGTCCATAACACCGGGGAGCTGTTTTTT.

V usage is TRBV3-1 and J usage is TRBJ1-1; TRBD1 matches 9 bases. CDR1 and CDR2 from the germline V gene are LGHDT and YNNKEL (reference sequence). V gave up 8 bases and J gave up 0 bases; unmatched junction bases: 13. This CDR3 region has 17 residues. The CDR3 protein is CASGGYPGQGVNTEAFF. The CDR3 coding sequence is TGTGCCAGCGGGGGGTATCCGGGACAGGGAGTGAACACTGAAGCTTTCTTT.

There are a few counts of this clonotype. V usage is TRBV5-1 and J usage is TRBJ1-2; a possible D gene is TRBD1 (6 bases). CDR3 length: 15 amino acids. V lost 0 bases and J lost 3, with 12 bases in between. Germline V gives CDR1 SGHRS, CDR2 YFSETQ. The CDR3 nucleotides are TGCGCCAGCAGCTTGGCCGAGGAGGGGGACTATGGCTACACCTTC. Translating it yields CASSLAEEGDYGYTF.

The chain has TRBV6-2 or TRBV6-3 and TRBJ2-7; D is undetermined. Germline loops: CDR1 MNHEY, CDR2 SVGEGT. The CDR3 loop spans 15 amino acids. V was trimmed by 6 bases and J by 1 base, leaving 16 bases between them. Here the CDR3 reads CASSPWHTGSYEQYF. The CDR3 DNA sequence: TGTGCCAGCAGCCCCTGGCACACGGGTTCCTACGAGCAGTACTTC.

The V and J genes are TRBV7-3 and TRBJ1-2, with unresolved D. Germline values: CDR1 SGHTA, CDR2 FQGTGA. This CDR3 has 15 amino acids. V lost 2 bases, J lost 4 bases, and 14 bases lay in between. The CDR3 protein is CASSLGAHPSYGYTF. CDR3 nucleotides: TGTGCCAGCAGCTTAGGTGCCCACCCTAGCTATGGCTACACCTTC.

This rearrangement joins TRBV4-1 to TRBJ1-1; no clear D gene. Trimming shortened V by 2 bases and J by 1 base, and 11 bases separated the two germline ends. Germline-derived CDR1 and CDR2 are MGHRA and YSYEKL. CDR3 length equals 15 residues. For the CDR3, the DNA is TGCGCCAGCAGCCAAAATCCCTTGGCGAACACTGAAGCTTTCTTT. Its protein is CASSQNPLANTEAFF.

This clonotype was observed a handful of times. The CDR3 is CASSRGSRGVYNEQFF. The CDR3 region has the DNA TGTGCCAGCAGCCGAGGGAGTCGGGGGGTTTACAATGAGCAGTTCTTC. The chain is built from TRBV7-2 and TRBJ2-1; 7 nucleotides line up with TRBD2. This CDR3 region has 16 residues. V gave up 5 bases and J gave up 4 bases; unmatched junction bases: 11. Germline CDR1 reads SGHTA; CDR2 reads FQGNSA.

The chain is built from TRBV2 and TRBJ2-3; D not certain. Germline CDR1 reads SNHLY; CDR2 reads FYNNEI. The CDR3 extends over 13 amino acids. V shed 11 bases and J shed 2 bases, with 14 bases lying between them. The CDR3 loop is CAGRYGSTDTQYF. CDR3 in DNA: TGTGCCGGTAGATACGGGTCCACAGATACGCAGTATTTT.

This chain joins TRBV11-1 and TRBJ2-5; perhaps TRBD2 as D (5 bases). Trimming cost V 5 bases and J 4 bases, with 11 bases left between them. Looked up from germline, CDR1 is SGHAT and CDR2 is FQDESV (reference sequence). The CDR3 is 13 amino acids. For the CDR3, the DNA is TGTGCCAGCAGCCAAAGCGGTCCAGAGACCCAGTACTTC. It codes for CASSQSGPETQYF.

The chain recombines TRBV24-1 with TRBJ2-5, with no clear D. Germline loops: CDR1 KGHDR, CDR2 SFDVKD. Trimming took off 4 bases at V and 7 bases at J, with 12 bases between the two ends. The CDR3 is 13 amino acids. The CDR3 DNA reads TGTGCCACCAGTGAACGGGTTATCGGGACCCAGTACTTC. It codes for CATSERVIGTQYF.

The CDR3: CASSPQGEGLYF. CDR3 DNA: TGTGCCAGCTCACCACAGGGAGAAGGGTTGTATTTT. The chain couples TRBV18 to TRBJ2-3; possibly TRBD2 for D (5 bases). V lost 1 base, J lost 14 bases, and 13 bases lay in between. Germline loops: CDR1 KGHSH, CDR2 LQKENI. The CDR3 spans 12 residues.